These 30 T cell receptor beta chains were all obtained from the same sample, sequenced in a study of T cells in lung cancer brain metastases. Only in-frame clones appear in the TCRdb table, and some are missing; sequencing was by immunoSEQ multiplex PCR. The sample lists fewer than 1,300 clones, around 88% seen once, with 5% to 7% in the top ten. Source material: tumor tissue from a brain metastasis. The receptors derive from a middle-aged woman with non-small cell lung cancer that had spread to the brain.

This clone was seen only once. This CDR3 is CASSSTSGRRETQYF. CDR3 DNA sequence: TGTGCCAGTAGTAGTACTAGCGGGAGGCGGGAGACCCAGTACTTC. The V gene is TRBV19, the J gene TRBJ2-5; 12 positions agree with TRBD2. CDR1 LNHDA and CDR2 SQIVND come from the germline V gene (reference sequence). The V gene end was trimmed by 4 bases and the J gene end by 5 bases; junction bases not matched to a gene: 5. The CDR3 has 15 residues.

Turning to this clone: Other DNA sequences in this specimen translate into the identical CDR3. The chain's CDR3 is CASSLRLAGGPTDTQYF. The CDR3 bases are TGTGCCAGCAGCCTCAGACTAGCGGGGGGACCCACAGATACGCAGTATTTT. The V call is TRBV5-4, the J call TRBJ2-3; the match to TRBD2 covers 13 bases. V trimming: 4 bases; J trimming: 2 bases; junction bases outside the gene matches: 7. The CDR3 sequence is 17 residues long. The germline CDR1 and CDR2 sequences are SGHNT and YYREEE (reference sequence).

The chain carries TRBV28 and TRBJ2-2, with 10 bases lining up with TRBD2. Germline loops: CDR1 MDHEN, CDR2 SYDVKM. The CDR3 loop spans 16 amino acids. The CDR3 protein is CVSRASGSANTGELFF. The CDR3 region has the DNA TGTGTCTCGCGCGCTAGCGGGAGCGCGAACACCGGGGAGCTGTTTTTT.

The chain combines TRBV20-1 with TRBJ2-5, with D perhaps matching TRBD1 or TRBD2 (5 bases each). V was clipped by 6 bases and J by 7 bases, with 9 bases between them. The CDR3 is made up of 10 amino acids. Germline-derived CDR1 and CDR2 are DFQATT and SNEGSKA (reference sequence). CDR3 protein: CSAARGTQYF. As DNA, the CDR3 is TGCAGTGCGGCGAGGGGGACCCAGTACTTC.

This clone was detected once. The chain is built from TRBV10-2 and TRBJ2-3, with 14 bases that match TRBD2. After removal of 4 bases from V and 0 bases from J, the junction contained 6 bases not matched to a gene. Germline CDR1 reads WSHSY; CDR2 reads SAAADI. The length of the CDR3 is 18 residues. The CDR3 spells CASSVSGTSGSSTDTQYF. The CDR3 DNA reads TGCGCCAGCAGTGTATCAGGGACTAGCGGGAGTAGCACAGATACGCAGTATTTT.

This chain uses TRBV10-1 with TRBJ2-1, with a possible D match to TRBD2 (5 bases). This CDR3 has 13 residues. The germline gives CDR1 WNHNN, CDR2 SYGVQD (reference sequence). Trimming took 5 bases from V and 6 from J, leaving 11 bases between them. CDR3 amino acids: CASSSSSLNEQFF. CDR3 nucleotides: TGCGCCAGCAGTTCTAGCAGTCTCAATGAGCAGTTCTTC.

The chain employs TRBV12-5 and TRBJ2-5, with a tentative D call TRBD2 (5 bases). Deletions cut 0 bases from V and 4 bases from J, with 12 bases between. CDR1 is LGHNT and CDR2 is FRNRAP in the germline V gene. The CDR3 is 15 amino acids. The CDR3: CASGLVLSGIETQYF. CDR3 in DNA: TGTGCTAGTGGTTTGGTACTTTCCGGGATAGAGACCCAGTACTTC.

The chain has TRBV7-6 and TRBJ2-3, with D unclear. The V and J ends lost 1 base and 5 bases respectively, with 7 bases between them. The CDR3 contains 13 residues. The germline V gene has CDR1 SGHVS and CDR2 FNYEAQ. CDR3 residues: CASSLGRIDTQYF. The CDR3 DNA sequence: TGTGCCAGCAGCTTAGGGCGGATAGATACGCAGTATTTT.

The chain carries TRBV5-4 and TRBJ1-4; TRBD1 agrees at 7 bases. Germline V gives CDR1 SGHNT, CDR2 YYREEE (reference sequence). This CDR3 region has 15 residues. The V and J ends lost 4 bases and 8 bases, in that order; junction bases with no gene match: 11. In DNA, the CDR3 is TGTGCCAGCAGCCGACAGGGAATGGAGCGAGAAAAACTGTTTTTT. This encodes CASSRQGMEREKLFF.

The chain carries TRBV5-5 and TRBJ2-7; no definite D call. The CDR3 spans 11 residues. Germline CDR1 reads SGHKS; CDR2 reads YYEKEE (reference sequence). V was pared by 2 bases and J by 3 bases, with 3 bases between. CDR3 amino acids: CASSFLYEQYF. CDR3 sequence (DNA): TGTGCCAGCAGCTTCCTCTACGAGCAGTACTTC.

This clone was counted once. The rearrangement joins TRBV27 to TRBJ2-5; D not certain. Per germline, CDR1 MNHEY and CDR2 SMNVEV (reference sequence). The CDR3 loop spans 11 amino acids. V lost 3 bases to trimming and J lost 4 bases, with 3 bases between them. The CDR3 loop reads CASSLGETQYF. CDR3 bases: TGTGCCAGCAGTTTGGGAGAGACCCAGTACTTC.

This clone was observed a single time. CDR3 coding DNA: TGTGCCAGCAGTGAAAGTACGACTAATGAAAAACTGTTTTTT. It yields the protein CASSESTTNEKLFF. This chain joins TRBV25-1 and TRBJ1-4; D unresolved. The length of the CDR3 is 14 residues. The germline CDR1 and CDR2 sequences are MGHDK and SYGVNS. Trimming removed 2 bases at V and 2 bases at J, with 6 bases between.

The chain links TRBV2 to TRBJ2-5; a weak D match, TRBD1 (5 bases). The CDR3 spans 13 residues. The V gene's germline CDR1 is SNHLY and CDR2 FYNNEI. V was cut by 3 bases and J by 5 bases, with 10 bases left in between. The CDR3 nucleotides read TGTGCCAGCAGTGACAGGGTAAAGGAGACCCAGTACTTC. It specifies CASSDRVKETQYF.

This clone came up once. This chain connects TRBV2 to TRBJ2-2; D gene uncertain. The germline V and J ends were trimmed by 3 bases and 4 bases, with 9 bases remaining between them. Germline assignment: CDR1 SNHLY and CDR2 FYNNEI. The CDR3 is 14 residues long. CDR3 residues: CASSDQETTGELFF. CDR3 DNA sequence: TGTGCCAGCAGTGATCAGGAGACCACCGGGGAGCTGTTTTTT.

The chain combines TRBV9 with TRBJ1-4; possibly TRBD1 for D (5 bases). Germline-derived CDR1 and CDR2 are SGDLS and YYNGEE. The length of the CDR3 is 15 residues. The V gene lost 0 bases and the J gene lost 4 bases, with 10 bases spanning the gap. This CDR3 reads CASSVGSGSNEKLFF. As DNA, the CDR3 is TGTGCCAGCAGCGTAGGGTCAGGGAGTAATGAAAAACTGTTTTTT.

This chain links TRBV2 with TRBJ1-5; a possible D gene is TRBD1 (5 bases). The V end was cut by 8 bases, the J end by 1 base, with 9 bases between. Looked up from germline, CDR1 is SNHLY and CDR2 is FYNNEI. CDR3 length: 13 amino acids. The CDR3: CASGRESNQPQHF. The DNA for the CDR3 is TGTGCCAGCGGCAGGGAGAGCAATCAGCCCCAGCATTTT.

J is TRBJ2-1 and V is TRBV7-2; the D gene is possibly TRBD2 (5 bases). This CDR3 spans 16 amino acids. The V gene's germline CDR1 is SGHTA and CDR2 FQGNSA. The germline V and J ends were trimmed by 4 bases and 8 bases, with 21 bases remaining between them. The CDR3 nucleotides are TGTGCCAGCAGCTCAAAGCCCCGGGATCTGGGCCATGAGCAGTTCTTC. Residues: CASSSKPRDLGHEQFF.

The chain combines TRBV9 with TRBJ2-1; D gene ambiguous. Germline V gives CDR1 SGDLS, CDR2 YYNGEE. V was pared by 5 bases and J by 5 bases, with 14 bases between. The CDR3 is 14 amino acids. The CDR3 region is CASSWSNRDNEQFF. Here the CDR3 DNA reads TGTGCCAGCAGTTGGTCAAACAGAGACAATGAGCAGTTCTTC.

The chain is built from TRBV25-1 and TRBJ1-2; D uncertain. Germline lookup yields CDR1 MGHDK and CDR2 SYGVNS. Trimming stripped 7 bases from V and 4 bases from J, with 16 bases between. The CDR3 extends over 14 amino acids. CDR3 sequence: CASNGLDRRYGYTF. In nucleotides, the CDR3 is TGTGCCAGCAATGGTCTGGACCGCCGCTATGGCTACACCTTC.

The CDR3: CASSPDRSCEAFF. The CDR3 DNA reads TGTGCCAGCAGCCCAGACAGGTCGTGCGAAGCTTTCTTT. The rearrangement uses TRBV6-5 and TRBJ1-1, with a tentative D call TRBD1 (6 bases). There are 13 residues in the CDR3. Trimming stripped 6 bases from V and 8 bases from J, with 16 bases between. CDR1 is MNHEY, CDR2 SVGAGI, per germline.

The rearrangement joins TRBV12-5 to TRBJ2-5; TRBD2 matches 8 bases. Germline assignment: CDR1 LGHNT and CDR2 FRNRAP. V trimming: 0 bases; J trimming: 0 bases; junction bases outside the gene matches: 9. The CDR3 runs 18 residues. This CDR3 reads CASGLVPGQREYQETQYF. The CDR3 nucleotides are TGTGCTAGTGGTTTGGTACCGGGCCAGCGGGAGTACCAAGAGACCCAGTACTTC.

In regard to this clone: The junction does not match germline at one end; this may be a read error. The chain couples TRBV5-1 to TRBJ2-1, with unresolved D. The CDR3 length is 14 residues. The germline CDR1 and CDR2 sequences are SGHRS and YFSETQ. CDR3 coding DNA: TGCGCCAGCAACTTGGAATGGAACTACAATGAGCAGTTCTTC. Translating it yields CASNLEWNYNEQFF. Full variable domain (rest looked up from reference TRBV5-1 and TRBJ2-1): KAGVTQTPRYLIKTRGQQVTLSCSPISGHRSVSWYQQTPGQGLQFLFEYFSETQRNKGNFPGRFSGRQFSNSRSEMNVSTLELGDSALYLCASNLEWNYNEQFFGPGTRLTVL.

The rearrangement links TRBV2 to TRBJ2-1, with TRBD1 matching over 7 bases. The CDR3 is 14 amino acids. Germline-derived CDR1 and CDR2 are SNHLY and FYNNEI. The junction had 7 bases not matched to a gene; V was cut back by 10 bases and J by 1 base. The DNA for the CDR3 is TGTGCCACAACTACGGGACAGTCCTACAATGAGCAGTTCTTC. It encodes CATTTGQSYNEQFF.

The chain recombines TRBV7-3 with TRBJ2-3, with TRBD2 as a possible D gene (6 bases). CDR3 length: 14 amino acids. Germline V gene data show CDR1 as SGHTA and CDR2 as FQGTGA. The V and J ends lost 4 bases and 2 bases respectively, with 10 bases between them. DNA of the CDR3: TGTGCCAGCAGCTCGGGACTGTTCACAGATACGCAGTATTTT. Translation: CASSSGLFTDTQYF.

The chain is built from TRBV7-3 and TRBJ2-5; D is undetermined. Germline V gene sequence: CDR1 SGHTA, CDR2 FQGTGA. The length of the CDR3 is 14 residues. The V and J ends lost 0 bases and 2 bases respectively, with 7 bases between them. As DNA, the CDR3 is TGTGCCAGCAGCTTAACCTGGGATCAAGAGACCCAGTACTTC. It is translated as CASSLTWDQETQYF.

This clone was counted between two and nine times. The chain employs TRBV5-1 and TRBJ1-3; no clear D. Trimming took off 1 base at V and 0 bases at J, with 8 bases between the two ends. The germline gives CDR1 SGHRS, CDR2 YFSETQ. The CDR3 spans 15 residues. CDR3 loop: CASSLSGDSGNTIYF. CDR3 nucleotides: TGCGCCAGCAGCTTGAGTGGGGACTCTGGAAACACCATATATTTT.

This clone appeared a single time. This rearrangement joins TRBV20-1 to TRBJ1-5, with D unclear. The ends were cut back, 6 bases at V and 3 bases at J, with 0 bases in the middle. Germline values: CDR1 DFQATT, CDR2 SNEGSKA (reference sequence). This CDR3 has 9 amino acids. In DNA, the CDR3 is TGCAGTGCCAATCAGCCCCAGCATTTT. Its translation is CSANQPQHF.

This sequence joins TRBV7-2 and TRBJ1-1; 11 nucleotides match TRBD1. This CDR3 is 16 amino acids long. V was clipped by 5 bases and J by 0 bases; unmatched bases: 5. The germline V gene has CDR1 SGHTA and CDR2 FQGNSA. DNA for the CDR3: TGTGCCAGCAGCCCCTGGACAGGGGGCCTGAACACTGAAGCTTTCTTT. Protein product: CASSPWTGGLNTEAFF.

The chain combines TRBV28 with TRBJ1-5, with 7 bases aligning to TRBD1. This CDR3 spans 15 amino acids. Germline trimming cut 5 bases from V and 0 bases from J; bases unmatched to any gene: 4. Per germline, CDR1 MDHEN and CDR2 SYDVKM. CDR3 nucleotide sequence: TGTGCCAGCAGTCAGGGGGGGTATAGCAATCAGCCCCAGCATTTT. Translated, it gives CASSQGGYSNQPQHF.

The V gene is TRBV19, the J gene TRBJ2-1, with TRBD2 matching over 9 bases. V gave up 6 bases and J gave up 4 bases; unmatched junction bases: 7. Germline lookup yields CDR1 LNHDA and CDR2 SQIVND (reference sequence). The CDR3 has 15 amino acids. The CDR3 DNA follows: TGTGCCAGTAGCAGGACTAGCGAGGGGTACAATGAGCAGTTCTTC. This sequence encodes CASSRTSEGYNEQFF.